Detailed here is one TCR beta chain. Its antigen is not identified. The record originates from a study of healthy donors' naive CD4 and CD8 T cells. Notes on the study in general: Roughly 13% of CD4/CD8 propensity variance appeared explained by V, J and CDR3 charge.

TCR libraries were built from 450 to 650 ng of total RNA by linear amplification. In the study's own analysis: 78,000 or so TCR alpha transcripts were sequenced from about 5 healthy donors. TCRdb reanalysed the reads using MiXCR and keeps one entry per CDR3 protein. The V and J calls and clone size are TCRdb's, not the authors'. The sample records approximately 180,000 distinct CDR3 sequences, 65% to 75% being singletons. V trimming: 9 bases; J trimming: 3 bases; junction bases outside the gene matches: 5. The CDR3 is made up of 13 amino acids. This TCR derives from a pool of human donors in good health; the sample pools cells from several healthy donors. The V call is TRBV12-3 or TRBV12-4, the J call TRBJ1-1; TRBD1 matches at 9 bases. Material: naive CD4+ and CD8+ T cells sorted from blood, pooled from several donors. CDR3 coding DNA: TGTGCCAGTCTACAGGGGGCTGACACTGAAGCTTTCTTT. It is translated as CASLQGADTEAFF.